The rows below give T cell receptor beta chains drawn from one sample of a study of T-cell memory formation after mild COVID-19. Each CDR3 protein is one row after TCRdb ran MiXCR on the 5' RACE reads. Of about 160,000 distinct CDR3 sequences detected, roughly 28% appear once; the ten largest clones hold more than 10%. Sample: PBMCs or a T cell subset sorted from them (not recorded which). All receptors come from an adult woman who had mild COVID-19 (a few samples of this study predate the infection). Cell type and time point are not known. Both conserved end residues are part of each CDR3. A D gene is named only where the DNA matches it firmly. The size of a clone is reported for some rows only, either as once, few or many, or as a class for expanded clones.

few	TRBV6-2/TRBV6-3	-	TRBJ2-7	CASSFSRQSYEQYF	TGTGCCAGCAGTTTCTCAAGACAGAGCTACGAGCAGTACTTC
-	TRBV25-1	TRBD1	TRBJ2-1	CASPDRHNEQFF	TGTGCCAGCCCGGACAGGCACAATGAGCAGTTCTTC
few	TRBV24-1	-	TRBJ2-2	CATSPPVGSPGELFF	TGTGCCACCAGTCCCCCAGTTGGTAGTCCCGGGGAGCTGTTTTTT
many	TRBV6-1	-	TRBJ2-1	CASSLELGLLNNEQFF	TGTGCCAGCAGTCTCGAACTTGGACTTCTTAACAATGAGCAGTTCTTC
-	TRBV24-1	-	TRBJ2-1	CATSDPPRTHNEQFF	TGTGCCACCAGTGATCCCCCCAGGACTCACAATGAGCAGTTCTTC
once	TRBV6-5	-	TRBJ2-2	CASRATQGISGELFF	TGTGCCAGCAGGGCCACGCAGGGTATATCCGGGGAGCTGTTTTTT
many	TRBV5-5	-	TRBJ2-3	CASSLDLTDTQYF	TGTGCCAGCAGCTTGGACCTCACAGATACGCAGTATTTT
-	TRBV6-6	-	TRBJ2-5	CASNPATSNRAQYF	TGTGCCAGCAACCCGGCCACCTCCAATCGGGCCCAGTACTTC
-	TRBV7-9	TRBD1	TRBJ2-3	CASRMTGTPEVTQYF	TGTGCCAGCAGGATGACAGGGACCCCTGAGGTAACGCAGTATTTT
few	TRBV20-1	TRBD1	TRBJ2-1	CSAGDRATYNEQFF	TGCAGTGCGGGGGACAGGGCAACCTACAATGAGCAGTTCTTC
-	TRBV30	-	TRBJ2-2	CAWSIRNTGELFF	TGTGCCTGGAGTATCAGAAACACCGGGGAGCTGTTTTTT
-	TRBV20-1	-	TRBJ2-3	CSARWALTDTQYF	TGCAGTGCTAGATGGGCTCTCACAGATACGCAGTATTTT
many	TRBV4-3	-	TRBJ2-7	CASSQAPGDYEQYF	TGCGCCAGCAGCCAAGCTCCCGGGGACTACGAGCAGTACTTC
many	TRBV7-2	-	TRBJ1-5	CASSVRGNQPQHF	TGTGCCAGCAGCGTCCGGGGCAATCAGCCCCAGCATTTT
-	TRBV3-1	TRBD1	TRBJ1-2	CASSPFLDRLVYYGYTF	TGTGCCAGCAGCCCCTTTTTGGACAGGCTGGTGTACTATGGCTACACCTTC
-	TRBV6-5	-	TRBJ2-3	CASSSHSGDTQYF	TGTGCCAGCAGTTCCCACTCGGGGGATACGCAGTATTTT
-	TRBV5-1	-	TRBJ2-4	CASSLGSPKNIQYF	TGCGCCAGCAGCTTGGGTTCACCCAAAAACATTCAGTACTTC
-	TRBV20-1	TRBD2	TRBJ2-7	CSATAGGTAYEQYF	TGCAGTGCTACCGCGGGGGGGACCGCCTACGAGCAGTACTTC
-	TRBV12-3/TRBV12-4	-	TRBJ2-7	CASSRTGPSSYEQYF	TGTGCCAGCAGTCGAACCGGGCCATCATCCTACGAGCAGTACTTC
-	TRBV20-1	TRBD2	TRBJ2-1	CSARDKREGLWDEQFF	TGCAGTGCTAGAGATAAACGGGAGGGCCTTTGGGATGAGCAGTTCTTC
many	TRBV7-2	-	TRBJ2-3	CASSLATDTQYF	TGTGCCAGCAGCTTAGCCACAGATACGCAGTATTTT
once	TRBV15	TRBD1	TRBJ2-7	CATSRAGTGDEQYF	TGTGCCACCAGCAGAGCCGGGACAGGGGACGAGCAGTACTTC
few	TRBV5-1	TRBD1	TRBJ1-5	CASSFDGQGANQPQHF	TGCGCCAGCAGCTTCGACGGACAGGGAGCAAATCAGCCCCAGCATTTT
-	TRBV18	-	TRBJ1-5	CASSLSPGSQPQHF	TGTGCCAGCTCACTCTCCCCGGGGAGTCAGCCCCAGCATTTT
-	TRBV9	TRBD1	TRBJ1-3	CASSGRGQGVDTIYF	TGTGCCAGCAGCGGCAGGGGACAGGGGGTGGACACCATATATTTT
few	TRBV7-8	TRBD2	TRBJ2-7	CASSLASPSGGSYEQYF	TGTGCCAGCAGCTTAGCGTCTCCTAGCGGGGGGTCCTACGAGCAGTACTTC
many	TRBV7-3	TRBD2	TRBJ2-3	CASSSGLAGADTQYF	TGTGCCAGCAGCTCAGGACTAGCGGGGGCAGATACGCAGTATTTT
few	TRBV5-1	-	TRBJ2-6	CASSLTASGANVLTF	TGCGCCAGCAGCTTGACAGCTTCGGGGGCCAACGTCCTGACTTTC
-	TRBV7-9	-	TRBJ2-3	CAGQTRGITDTQYF	TGTGCCGGCCAAACTAGGGGTATCACAGATACGCAGTATTTT
few	TRBV20-1	TRBD2	TRBJ2-7	CSARETGTRTGEQYF	TGCAGTGCTAGAGAGACCGGGACTAGGACTGGGGAGCAGTACTTC
few	TRBV6-1	-	TRBJ1-2	CASSEVGRNYGYTF	TGTGCCAGCAGTGAAGTAGGACGGAACTATGGCTACACCTTC
-	TRBV5-1	TRBD1	TRBJ2-5	CASSLGTGTETQYF	TGCGCCAGCAGCTTGGGGACAGGTACAGAGACCCAGTACTTC
-	TRBV27	-	TRBJ2-5	CASSLAGMETQYF	TGTGCCAGCAGTTTAGCGGGGATGGAGACCCAGTACTTC
-	TRBV4-1	TRBD1	TRBJ1-4	CASSPGQGVANEKLFF	TGCGCCAGCAGCCCCGGACAGGGAGTCGCTAATGAAAAACTGTTTTTT
-	TRBV7-2	TRBD2	TRBJ2-3	CASSPIAGGPVLQYF	TGTGCCAGCAGCCCCATAGCGGGAGGGCCAGTTTTGCAGTATTTT
many	TRBV12-3/TRBV12-4	-	TRBJ2-5	CASSLGSGVRETQYF	TGTGCCAGCAGTTTAGGTTCGGGAGTGCGGGAGACCCAGTACTTC
-	TRBV3-1	TRBD2	TRBJ2-7	CASLTLAGSNRYEQYF	TGTGCCAGTCTTACCCTAGCGGGAAGCAACCGATACGAGCAGTACTTC
-	TRBV25-1	-	TRBJ1-6	CASSRGGGSPLHF	TGTGCCAGCAGCAGGGGTGGCGGGTCACCCCTCCACTTT
few	TRBV11-1	TRBD2	TRBJ2-1	CASREGTSGREQFF	TGTGCCAGCCGAGAAGGGACTAGCGGCCGCGAGCAGTTCTTC
-	TRBV5-1	TRBD1	TRBJ2-7	CARCRDRSSYEQYF	TGCGCCAGATGCCGGGACAGGAGCTCCTACGAGCAGTACTTC
-	TRBV5-1	TRBD1	TRBJ2-7	CASSPWTGLLGEEQYF	TGCGCCAGCAGCCCGTGGACAGGCCTCCTGGGGGAAGAGCAGTACTTC
-	TRBV12-3/TRBV12-4	TRBD1	TRBJ1-1	CASRGAGTGNTEAFF	TGTGCCAGCAGGGGAGCCGGGACAGGGAACACTGAAGCTTTCTTT
-	TRBV12-3/TRBV12-4	-	TRBJ2-7	CASTPSFRRVPHYEQYF	TGTGCCAGCACCCCCTCTTTCCGACGGGTTCCTCACTACGAGCAGTACTTC
-	TRBV19	-	TRBJ1-1	CASISTEAFF	TGTGCCAGTATCAGCACTGAAGCTTTCTTT
once	TRBV20-1	TRBD1	TRBJ2-7	CSATTGTVLGEQYF	TGCAGTGCTACCACAGGGACAGTCTTGGGGGAGCAGTACTTC
few	TRBV19	-	TRBJ2-1	CASSSTGARYNEQFF	TGTGCCAGTAGTAGTACTGGGGCGCGATACAATGAGCAGTTCTTC
-	TRBV3-1	-	TRBJ2-1	CASSQLLAVGKSYNEQFF	TGTGCCAGCAGCCAACTCTTAGCGGTGGGAAAATCCTACAATGAGCAGTTCTTC
many	TRBV5-1	TRBD1	TRBJ2-7	CASSLDRGSYEQYF	TGCGCCAGCAGCTTAGACAGGGGATCCTACGAGCAGTACTTC
-	TRBV5-6	TRBD1	TRBJ1-2	CASSSGTGVSYGYTF	TGTGCCAGCAGCTCCGGGACAGGGGTGAGCTATGGCTACACCTTC